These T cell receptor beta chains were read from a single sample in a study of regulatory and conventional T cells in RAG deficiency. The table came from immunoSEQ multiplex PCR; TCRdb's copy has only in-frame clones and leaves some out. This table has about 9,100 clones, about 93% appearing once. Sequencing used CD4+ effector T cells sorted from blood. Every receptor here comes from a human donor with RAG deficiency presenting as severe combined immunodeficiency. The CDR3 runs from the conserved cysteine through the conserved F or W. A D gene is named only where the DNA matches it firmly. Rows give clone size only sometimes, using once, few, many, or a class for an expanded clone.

CASSVWVGGTDTQYF	TGTGCCAGCAGCGTTTGGGTTGGCGGCACAGATACGCAGTATTTT	-	TRBV9	-	TRBJ2-3
CASSSPYTEAFF	TGTGCCAGCAGCTCCCCCTACACTGAAGCTTTCTTT	-	TRBV28	-	TRBJ1-1
CASSRTSQETQYF	TGTGCCAGCAGCAGGACAAGCCAAGAGACCCAGTACTTC	-	TRBV7-3	-	TRBJ2-5
CASSLDNYGYTF	TGTGCCAGCAGCTTAGACAACTATGGCTACACCTTC	-	TRBV11-2	-	TRBJ1-2
CASSSHYRVGTGELFF	TGCGCCAGCAGCTCACACTACAGGGTCGGCACCGGGGAGCTGTTTTTT	few	TRBV5-1	-	TRBJ2-2
CASSRDNYGYTF	TGTGCCAGCAGCCGGGACAACTATGGCTACACCTTC	-	TRBV7-2	-	TRBJ1-2
CASSGQGITSGANVLTF	TGCGCCAGCAGCGGACAGGGTATAACCTCTGGGGCCAACGTCCTGACTTTC	once	TRBV5-1	TRBD1	TRBJ2-6
CASSRRGNTGELFF	TGTGCCAGCAGCCGGAGGGGAAACACCGGGGAGCTGTTTTTT	-	TRBV11-2	-	TRBJ2-2
CASSTGTGGSEQYF	TGTGCCAGCAGCACCGGGACAGGGGGGAGTGAGCAGTACTTC	once	TRBV5-4	TRBD1	TRBJ2-7
CATSRDQGAGETQYF	TGTGCCACCAGCAGAGACCAGGGGGCAGGGGAGACCCAGTACTTC	-	TRBV15	TRBD1	TRBJ2-5
CASSLRGQGWNEQFF	TGCGCCAGCAGCTTGAGGGGACAGGGGTGGAATGAGCAGTTCTTC	-	TRBV5-1	TRBD1	TRBJ2-1
CASSLALPGTDTQYF	TGTGCCAGCAGCTTAGCGTTGCCGGGCACAGATACGCAGTATTTT	once	TRBV7-9	-	TRBJ2-3
CASSLGTGKAEAFF	TGTGCCAGCAGCTTGGGGACAGGGAAGGCTGAAGCTTTCTTT	-	TRBV7-9	TRBD1	TRBJ1-1
CAISPGQGFSYNEQFF	TGTGCCATCAGCCCGGGACAGGGGTTCTCCTACAATGAGCAGTTCTTC	-	TRBV10-3	TRBD1	TRBJ2-1
CASSVAYEQYF	TGTGCCAGCAGCGTAGCCTACGAGCAGTACTTC	-	TRBV5-4	-	TRBJ2-7
CASSPTGSSYEQYF	TGTGCCAGCAGCCCGACAGGGAGCTCCTACGAGCAGTACTTC	-	TRBV5-4	TRBD1	TRBJ2-7
CASIAGTGVANTGELFF	TGTGCCAGTATCGCCGGGACAGGGGTCGCGAACACCGGGGAGCTGTTTTTT	-	TRBV19	TRBD1	TRBJ2-2
CASSFLRGRTEAFF	TGTGCCAGCAGCTTTTTGAGGGGGCGCACTGAAGCTTTCTTT	-	TRBV7-2	TRBD1	TRBJ1-1
CASSVVPDRVGETQYF	TGTGCCAGCAGCGTAGTGCCGGACAGGGTGGGGGAGACCCAGTACTTC	-	TRBV9	TRBD1	TRBJ2-5
CASSLSGTGAGELFF	TGTGCCAGCAGCTTATCGGGGACGGGGGCCGGGGAGCTGTTTTTT	-	TRBV7-2	-	TRBJ2-2
CAIDRSPYEQYF	TGTGCCATCGACAGGTCCCCCTACGAGCAGTACTTC	once	TRBV10-3	-	TRBJ2-7
CAWSRGPNTGELFF	TGTGCCTGGAGCAGGGGGCCTAACACCGGGGAGCTGTTTTTT	-	TRBV30	TRBD1	TRBJ2-2
CASKRDRVEETQYF	TGTGCCAGCAAAAGAGACAGGGTGGAAGAGACCCAGTACTTC	-	TRBV2	TRBD1	TRBJ2-5
CASRVSGTDTQYF	TGTGCCAGCAGGGTGTCGGGCACAGATACGCAGTATTTT	-	TRBV6-5	-	TRBJ2-3
CASSLEGGLTQYF	TGCGCCAGCAGCTTAGAAGGGGGACTTACGCAGTATTTT	-	TRBV4-3	-	TRBJ2-3
CASSEVWEGDTQYF	TGTGCCAGCAGTGAAGTCTGGGAGGGTGATACGCAGTATTTT	-	TRBV6-1	TRBD2	TRBJ2-3
CASSYWTGELFF	TGTGCCAGCAGTTATTGGACCGGGGAGCTGTTTTTT	-	TRBV6-5	-	TRBJ2-2
CASSYSGGNTEAFF	TGTGCCAGCAGTTACTCAGGGGGGAACACTGAAGCTTTCTTT	once	TRBV6-5	-	TRBJ1-1
CASSQDIQPTNEKLFF	TGTGCCAGCAGCCAAGATATCCAGCCAACTAATGAAAAACTGTTTTTT	-	TRBV4-2	-	TRBJ1-4
CASSVDPHRNTGELFF	TGTGCCAGCAGCGTAGATCCGCACCGGAACACCGGGGAGCTGTTTTTT	-	TRBV9	-	TRBJ2-2
CAWSAGGDTEAFF	TGTGCCTGGAGCGCCGGAGGGGACACTGAAGCTTTCTTT	once	TRBV30	-	TRBJ1-1
CASSHRRVPNTGELFF	TGTGCCAGCAGTCATAGGAGGGTCCCGAACACCGGGGAGCTGTTTTTT	once	TRBV9	-	TRBJ2-2
CASSAGSGRETQYF	TGTGCCAGCAGCGCAGGCTCAGGCCGGGAGACCCAGTACTTC	-	TRBV9	-	TRBJ2-5